This T cell receptor beta chain appears in the sequencing data of a study of Ad26.COV2.S vaccination and SARS-CoV-2 variants. On the study more broadly: Once or twice, 56 days apart, Ad26.COV2.S was delivered intramuscularly.

Treatment reported: roughly 20 received Ad26.COV2.S at low or high dose, single or two shots; 5 received placebo; per-sample allocation not given. The samples were gathered on day 63 after the first injection of vaccine or placebo. As for this clone: Its antigen is still unknown.

Here immunoSEQ multiplex PCR was the method, and the copy in TCRdb shows in-frame clones only, minus some. The sample records hundreds of thousands of clones, over 75% being singletons. Study-wide results and limits: Participants in the vaccine arm had higher spike-specific TCR breadth; placebo recipients had lower. People who got the vaccine or the placebo had similar non-spike TCR breadth. The breadth of spike-specific CD8+ and CD4+ T cell responses after vaccination was reportedly substantial.

The source of this sequence is a person aged 18 to 65 who received the Ad26.COV2.S COVID-19 vaccine or a placebo. The sample consisted of peripheral blood, taken in a trial of Ad26.COV2.S vaccine versus placebo.

DNA of the CDR3: TGTGCCTGGGGCGACAGTTTGGCCCAGCATTTT. Its protein is CAWGDSLAQHF. The rearrangement joins TRBV30 to TRBJ1-5; D possibly corresponds to TRBD1 (5 bases). V gave up 5 bases and J gave up 11 bases, with 13 bases separating them. CDR1 GTSNPN and CDR2 SVGIG come from the germline V gene (reference sequence). The CDR3 runs 11 residues.